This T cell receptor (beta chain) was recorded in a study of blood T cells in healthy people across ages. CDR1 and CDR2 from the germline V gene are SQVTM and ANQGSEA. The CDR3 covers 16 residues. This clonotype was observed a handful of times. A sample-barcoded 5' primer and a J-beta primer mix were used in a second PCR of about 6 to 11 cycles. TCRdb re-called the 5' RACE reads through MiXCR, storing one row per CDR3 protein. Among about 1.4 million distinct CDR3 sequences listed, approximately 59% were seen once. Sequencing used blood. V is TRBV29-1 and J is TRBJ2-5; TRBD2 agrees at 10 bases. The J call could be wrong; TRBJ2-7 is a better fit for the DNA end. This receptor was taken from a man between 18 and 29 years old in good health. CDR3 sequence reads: CSVGTRASGSLYEQYF. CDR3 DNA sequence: TGCAGCGTTGGTACCCGGGCTAGCGGGAGCTTGTACGAGCAGTACTTC.